This paragraph covers one T cell receptor (beta chain) sequence. The record originates from a study of early T cells in non-severe SARS-CoV-2 infection. TCRdb processed the 5' RACE reads anew with MiXCR; each CDR3 protein has one entry. The sample lists some 26,000 distinct CDR3 sequences; 4.8% were seen once. The germline V and J ends were trimmed by 2 bases and 3 bases, with 7 bases remaining between them. From germline, CDR1 is KGHSH and CDR2 LQKENI. The CDR3 totals 13 residues. The chain recombines TRBV18 with TRBJ1-1; unclear D gene. The sequencing input was whole blood. This TCR was recovered from an adult who was a healthcare worker with PCR-confirmed SARS-CoV-2 infection or an uninfected control (not recorded which). The CDR3: CASSPVVDTEAFF. The CDR3 DNA sequence: TGTGCCAGCTCACCAGTCGTAGACACTGAAGCTTTCTTT.